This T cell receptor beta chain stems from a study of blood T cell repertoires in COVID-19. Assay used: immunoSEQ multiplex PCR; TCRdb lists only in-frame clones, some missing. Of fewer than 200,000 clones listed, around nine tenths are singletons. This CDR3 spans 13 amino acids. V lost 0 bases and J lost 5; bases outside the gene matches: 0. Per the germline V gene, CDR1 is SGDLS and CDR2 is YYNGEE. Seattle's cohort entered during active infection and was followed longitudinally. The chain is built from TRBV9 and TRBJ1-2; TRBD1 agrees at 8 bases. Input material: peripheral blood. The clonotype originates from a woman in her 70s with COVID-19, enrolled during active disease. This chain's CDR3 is CASSVGTGYGYTF. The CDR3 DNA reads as TGTGCCAGCAGCGTAGGGACAGGGTATGGCTACACCTTC. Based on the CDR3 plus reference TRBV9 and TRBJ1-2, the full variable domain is DSGVTQTPKHLITATGQRVTLRCSPRSGDLSVYWYQQSLDQGLQFLIQYYNGEERAKGNILERFSAQQFPDLHSELNLSSLELGDSALYFCASSVGTGYGYTFGSGTRLTVV.